These 19 T cell receptor beta chains came from one sample sequenced in a study of OX40 agonist ivuxolimab in advanced cancers. This table comes from immunoSEQ multiplex PCR, and its TCRdb copy is limited to in-frame clones, with some not included. The sample yields tens of thousands of clones, over 75% seen once. The material was CD4+ or CD8+ T cells sorted from blood, obtained in a trial of the OX40 agonist ivuxolimab. These receptors came from an adult with an advanced solid tumor such as melanoma, head and neck, liver or kidney cancer.

The rearrangement links TRBV5-6 to TRBJ2-5; D is unclear. The V and J ends lost 0 bases and 2 bases respectively, with 5 bases between them. The CDR3 sequence is 13 residues long. CDR1 is SGHDT, CDR2 YYEEEE, per germline. The CDR3 sequence: CASSLEVQETQYF. The CDR3 region has the DNA TGTGCCAGCAGCTTGGAGGTTCAAGAGACCCAGTACTTC. The whole variable domain, filled in from reference TRBV5-6 and TRBJ2-5, reads DAGVTQSPTHLIKTRGQQVTLRCSPKSGHDTVSWYQQALGQGPQFIFQYYEEEERQRGNFPDRFSGHQFPNYSSELNVNALLLGDSALYLCASSLEVQETQYFGPGTRLLVL.

This clone was found a few times. The rearrangement links TRBV9 to TRBJ2-1, with D perhaps being TRBD1 or TRBD2 (5 bases each). V lost 4 bases and J lost 7, with 9 bases in between. Germline V gene lookup returns CDR1 SGDLS and CDR2 YYNGEE. The CDR3 spans 12 residues. CDR3: CASSLWGNEQFF. The CDR3 nucleotides read TGTGCCAGCAGCTTATGGGGGAATGAGCAGTTCTTC. Filled out from reference TRBV9 and TRBJ2-1, the complete variable domain reads DSGVTQTPKHLITATGQRVTLRCSPRSGDLSVYWYQQSLDQGLQFLIQYYNGEERAKGNILERFSAQQFPDLHSELNLSSLELGDSALYFCASSLWGNEQFFGPGTRLTVL.

The chain carries TRBV27 and TRBJ2-7, with TRBD2 matching 10 bases. From germline, CDR1 is MNHEY and CDR2 SMNVEV (reference sequence). After removal of 2 bases from V and 4 bases from J, the junction contained 5 bases not matched to a gene. The CDR3 runs 15 residues. The DNA of the CDR3 is TGTGCCAGCAGTTTAACTAGCGGGACCCTTTACGAGCAGTACTTC. This codes for CASSLTSGTLYEQYF.

The V gene is TRBV13, the J gene TRBJ2-3; 11 bases align to TRBD2. The CDR3 is 15 amino acids. From germline, CDR1 is PRHDT and CDR2 FYEKMQ (reference sequence). Trimming took 3 bases from V and 4 from J; bases not matched to a gene: 3. The CDR3 reads CASSFLAGGADTQYF. The CDR3 DNA reads TGTGCCAGCAGCTTTCTAGCGGGAGGCGCAGATACGCAGTATTTT.

This clone was observed a few times. The gene calls are TRBV7-3 and TRBJ2-2; D not resolved. CDR1 SGHTA and CDR2 FQGTGA come from the germline V gene. The CDR3 length is 12 residues. Trimming took 6 bases from V and 6 from J, leaving 8 bases between them. CDR3 protein: CASRIDPGELFF. The DNA for the CDR3 is TGTGCCAGCAGAATAGATCCCGGGGAGCTGTTTTTT. The whole variable domain, remainder taken from reference TRBV7-3 and TRBJ2-2, is GAGVSQTPSNKVTEKGKYVELRCDPISGHTALYWYRQSLGQGPEFLIYFQGTGAADDSGLPNDRFFAVRPEGSVSTLKIQRTERGDSAVYLCASRIDPGELFFGEGSRLTVL.

This clone was picked up many times. The genes are TRBV5-4 and TRBJ2-1; 7 bases are a match to TRBD2. V gave up 4 bases and J gave up 2 bases; unmatched junction bases: 6. Germline V gene lookup returns CDR1 SGHNT and CDR2 YYREEE (reference sequence). This CDR3 has 15 residues. The CDR3 DNA reads TGTGCCAGCAGCCACATCAGCGGGACCTACAATGAGCAGTTCTTC. Protein sequence: CASSHISGTYNEQFF.

This clone occurred once. V and J are TRBV7-9 and TRBJ1-5; D possibly corresponds to TRBD1 (5 bases). Trimming cost V 1 base and J 4 bases, with 17 bases left between them. Germline loops: CDR1 SEHNR, CDR2 FQNEAQ (reference sequence). CDR3 length: 17 residues. The CDR3 nucleotides are TGTGCCAGCAGCTTAGAGTGGGGGAACGGGGCAAATCAGCCCCAGCATTTT. It specifies CASSLEWGNGANQPQHF.

The chain uses TRBV5-1 and TRBJ2-5, with D maybe TRBD2 (6 bases). Germline lookup yields CDR1 SGHRS and CDR2 YFSETQ. The V gene lost 1 base and the J gene lost 2 bases, with 9 bases spanning the gap. The CDR3 is made up of 14 amino acids. CDR3 region: CASSLLAPQETQYF. CDR3 sequence (DNA): TGCGCCAGCAGCTTGCTAGCGCCACAAGAGACCCAGTACTTC.

In its sample, this clone was seen a few times. Other DNA sequences in this sample translate to the same CDR3. The V and J genes are TRBV6-1 and TRBJ2-7; 7 bases align to TRBD1. The V segment lost 5 bases and the J segment 5 bases; nucleotides outside the gene matches: 6. This CDR3 has 13 amino acids. The germline CDR1 and CDR2 sequences are MNHNS and SASEGT. The CDR3 is CASSWRQGNEQYF. The CDR3 coding sequence is TGTGCCAGCAGTTGGCGACAGGGAAACGAGCAGTACTTC.

The chain is built from TRBV5-4 and TRBJ2-5; TRBD1 matches at 9 bases. This CDR3 contains 13 residues. Germline CDR1 and CDR2: SGHNT and YYREEE (reference sequence). V shed 7 bases and J 5 bases; nucleotides not matched to a gene: 6. CDR3 bases: TGTGCCAGCGGGGACAGGGATGAGGAGACCCAGTACTTC. Translating gives CASGDRDEETQYF.

The chain uses TRBV5-4 and TRBJ2-5; D ambiguous. Germline V gives CDR1 SGHNT, CDR2 YYREEE (reference sequence). This CDR3 spans 14 amino acids. V shed 1 base and J shed 1 base, with 8 bases lying between them. The CDR3 protein is CASSLYETQETQYF. As DNA, the CDR3 is TGTGCCAGCAGCTTGTATGAGACCCAAGAGACCCAGTACTTC.

The chain uses TRBV13 and TRBJ1-2; TRBD1 matches 8 bases. The CDR3 sequence is 18 residues long. V shed 1 base, J shed 3 bases, and the junction held 13 bases outside the gene matches. In germline, CDR1 is PRHDT, CDR2 FYEKMQ (reference sequence). In DNA form, the CDR3 reads TGTGCCAGCAGCTTAGACCCCGGTAGCAGGGGGCTGGACTATGGCTACACCTTC. This translates into CASSLDPGSRGLDYGYTF.

The rearrangement joins TRBV4-2 to TRBJ2-2; TRBD1 aligns across 8 bases. The CDR3 sequence is 14 residues long. Germline CDR1 reads LGHNA; CDR2 reads YNFKEQ. V dropped 6 bases and J dropped 4; count of bases not matched to a gene: 4. CDR3: CASRITGGTGELFF. In DNA form, the CDR3 reads TGTGCCAGCAGGATCACAGGGGGCACCGGGGAGCTGTTTTTT.

The chain joins TRBV2 to TRBJ2-5, with 7 bases fitting TRBD2. Germline V gives CDR1 SNHLY, CDR2 FYNNEI. The trim removed 8 bases at V and 5 bases at J, leaving 8 bases unmatched. The CDR3 loop spans 13 amino acids. This CDR3 is CASWLLGGETQYF. CDR3 in DNA: TGTGCCAGCTGGCTGTTGGGAGGGGAGACCCAGTACTTC.

V and J are TRBV5-1 and TRBJ2-7, with 7 bases matching TRBD1. The CDR3 contains 17 residues. CDR1 SGHRS and CDR2 YFSETQ come from the germline V gene. The ends lost 2 bases at V and 6 bases at J; junction bases unmatched: 17. The chain's CDR3 is CASSFESLGRGQGEQYF. The DNA of the CDR3 is TGCGCCAGCAGCTTTGAGTCCCTCGGTAGGGGGCAAGGCGAGCAGTACTTC.

The chain is built from TRBV28 and TRBJ2-3; D is undetermined. CDR3 length equals 15 residues. The V end lost 3 bases, the J end lost 4 bases, and 14 bases lay between the germline ends. CDR1 is MDHEN and CDR2 is SYDVKM in the germline V gene. The CDR3 DNA reads TGTGCCAGCAGTTTCTTCAAAACGGCCGCAGATACGCAGTATTTT. This codes for CASSFFKTAADTQYF.

The chain recombines TRBV27 with TRBJ1-1, with D uncertain. The CDR3 consists of 14 residues. Germline V gives CDR1 MNHEY, CDR2 SMNVEV (reference sequence). V was trimmed by 6 bases and J by 1 base, leaving 12 bases between them. The CDR3 sequence is CASRTLIGNTEAFF. The CDR3, as DNA: TGTGCCAGCAGGACTCTCATAGGGAACACTGAAGCTTTCTTT.

This sequence joins TRBV19 and TRBJ2-7; D might be TRBD2 (5 bases). The CDR3 is 13 residues long. Germline V CDR1 and CDR2: LNHDA, SQIVND (reference sequence). The V end lost 5 bases, the J end lost 3 bases, and 11 bases lay between the germline ends. CDR3 nucleotide sequence: TGTGCCAGTAGTGCGGACGGGAACTACGAGCAGTACTTC. It is translated as CASSADGNYEQYF.

The chain uses TRBV30 and TRBJ2-7; 8 positions match TRBD1. The junction had 6 bases not matched to a gene; V was cut back by 1 base and J by 7 bases. Germline CDR1 is GTSNPN and CDR2 is SVGIG (reference sequence). This CDR3 spans 13 amino acids. This chain's CDR3 is CAWSERTGGEQYF. CDR3 DNA sequence: TGTGCCTGGAGTGAACGAACAGGGGGAGAGCAGTACTTC.